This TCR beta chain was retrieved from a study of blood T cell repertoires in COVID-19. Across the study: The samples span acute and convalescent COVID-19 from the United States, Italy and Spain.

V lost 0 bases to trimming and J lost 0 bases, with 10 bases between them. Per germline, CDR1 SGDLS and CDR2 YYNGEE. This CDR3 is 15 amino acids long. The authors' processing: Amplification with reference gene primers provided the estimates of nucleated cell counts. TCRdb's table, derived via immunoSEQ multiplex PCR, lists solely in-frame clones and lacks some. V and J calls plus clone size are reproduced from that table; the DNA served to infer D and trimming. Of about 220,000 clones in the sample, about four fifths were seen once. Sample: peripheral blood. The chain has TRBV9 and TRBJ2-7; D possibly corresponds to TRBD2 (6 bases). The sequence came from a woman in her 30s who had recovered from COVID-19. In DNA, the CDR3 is TGTGCCAGCAGCGTAGAAGCGGGTCACTCCTACGAGCAGTACTTC. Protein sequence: CASSVEAGHSYEQYF.